A selection of T cell receptor beta chains follows, all from one sample in a study of cytomegalovirus exposure and HLA in healthy donors. Repertoires were generated with immunoSEQ multiplex PCR, while TCRdb's copy carries only in-frame clones and drops some. Among 130,000 to 150,000 clones listed, nearly 80% were seen once. The specimen was PBMCs. The receptors come from a middle-aged man in good health and CMV-seropositive. Both conserved end residues are part of each CDR3. D genes are given only for firm matches. Size values are once, few and many counts, or a class for expanded clones, and some rows have none.

j_gene	abundance	d_gene	v_gene	CDR3aa	CDR3nt
TRBJ1-2	NA	TRBD1	TRBV7-9	CASNSDRAGYGYTF	TGTGCCAGCAACTCGGACAGGGCGGGCTATGGCTACACCTTC
TRBJ2-7	NA	TRBD1	TRBV11-2	CASSPIDRDPYEQYF	TGTGCCAGCAGCCCAATCGACAGGGATCCCTACGAGCAGTACTTC
TRBJ2-1	NA	TRBD1	TRBV19	CASKIGQGFYNEQFF	TGTGCCAGTAAGATCGGACAGGGGTTCTACAATGAGCAGTTCTTC
TRBJ1-2	NA	NA	TRBV14	CASSHFSANYGYTF	TGTGCCAGCAGCCATTTCTCGGCTAACTATGGCTACACCTTC
TRBJ2-7	NA	NA	TRBV19	CASSSGQNYEQYF	TGTGCCAGTAGTAGCGGGCAGAACTACGAGCAGTACTTC
TRBJ2-7	NA	TRBD2	TRBV28	CASALAGGLGEQYF	TGTGCCAGCGCCCTAGCGGGAGGACTGGGGGAGCAGTACTTC
TRBJ1-2	NA	NA	TRBV19	CASRVIGQNYGYTF	TGTGCCAGTAGGGTCATCGGACAGAACTATGGCTACACCTTC
TRBJ2-1	NA	TRBD2	TRBV5-1	CASSLSASGLYNEQFF	TGCGCCAGCAGCTTGTCGGCTAGCGGGCTTTACAATGAGCAGTTCTTC
TRBJ2-3	NA	TRBD1	TRBV5-1	CASSDGQGADTQYF	TGCGCCAGCAGCGACGGACAGGGGGCAGATACGCAGTATTTT
TRBJ2-1	NA	TRBD2	TRBV7-7	CASSLNGRVSYNEQFF	TGTGCCAGCAGCTTAAACGGGAGGGTATCCTACAATGAGCAGTTCTTC
TRBJ2-1	NA	TRBD1	TRBV7-9	CASSLIGGENEQFF	TGTGCCAGCAGCTTAATAGGGGGCGAAAATGAGCAGTTCTTC
TRBJ2-7	NA	NA	TRBV5-3	CARSLGPVSPPLYEQYF	TGTGCCAGAAGCTTGGGGCCAGTCTCCCCCCCGCTCTACGAGCAGTACTTC
TRBJ2-1	NA	NA	TRBV6-5	CASRSSSRSYNEQFF	TGTGCCAGCAGGAGCAGTAGCCGCTCCTACAATGAGCAGTTCTTC
TRBJ1-1	NA	NA	TRBV19	CASSIIDRNTEAFF	TGTGCCAGTAGTATAATAGACAGGAACACTGAAGCTTTCTTT
TRBJ2-7	NA	TRBD2	TRBV7-9	CASSFSGGPSYEQYF	TGTGCCAGCAGCTTTAGCGGGGGTCCCTCCTACGAGCAGTACTTC
TRBJ2-1	NA	NA	TRBV7-3	CASSPDGGPPPYNEQFF	TGTGCCAGCAGCCCAGATGGAGGGCCCCCTCCTTACAATGAGCAGTTCTTC
TRBJ2-5	NA	TRBD2	TRBV10-3	CAIQREAQETQYF	TGTGCCATTCAGCGGGAGGCCCAAGAGACCCAGTACTTC
TRBJ1-1	NA	NA	TRBV19	CASSRTATFENTEAFF	TGTGCCAGTAGTCGGACAGCTACTTTCGAGAACACTGAAGCTTTCTTT
TRBJ1-3	NA	NA	TRBV27	CASSSNRDPGAGNTIYF	TGTGCCAGCAGTTCGAACCGGGACCCAGGGGCTGGAAACACCATATATTTT
TRBJ2-1	NA	NA	TRBV7-8	CASSLGPNSVGEQFF	TGTGCCAGCAGCTTAGGACCAAATAGCGTCGGTGAGCAGTTCTTC
TRBJ1-2	few	NA	TRBV5-4	CASSSPGTADYTF	TGTGCCAGCAGCTCCCCAGGAACCGCTGACTACACCTTC
TRBJ2-2	once	TRBD1	TRBV9	CASSGQGPFTGELFF	TGTGCCAGCAGCGGACAGGGCCCATTCACCGGGGAGCTGTTTTTT
TRBJ1-2	once	TRBD1	TRBV6-4	CARPNWGTGFYYGYTF	TGTGCCAGACCAAACTGGGGGACAGGGTTTTACTATGGCTACACCTTC
TRBJ1-2	NA	NA	TRBV30	CAWSASWGTPNYGYTF	TGTGCCTGGAGTGCGTCTTGGGGGACTCCTAACTATGGCTACACCTTC
TRBJ1-5	NA	TRBD1	TRBV30	CAWSRQGGQPQHF	TGTGCCTGGAGTCGACAGGGGGGTCAGCCCCAGCATTTT
TRBJ2-2	NA	NA	TRBV18	CASSPQDIAFGGELFF	TGTGCCAGCTCACCCCAGGACATAGCCTTTGGCGGGGAGCTGTTTTTT
TRBJ2-7	NA	TRBD1	TRBV29-1	CGALTGGYEQYF	TGCGGCGCCCTGACAGGGGGCTACGAGCAGTACTTC
TRBJ2-5	NA	TRBD1	TRBV5-4	CAGKTGARGETQYF	TGTGCCGGAAAGACAGGGGCCAGGGGGGAGACCCAGTACTTC
TRBJ1-1	NA	NA	TRBV21-1	CASTPRTGGDGMNTEAFF	TGTGCCAGCACCCCTCGGACAGGGGGAGACGGGATGAACACTGAAGCTTTCTTT
TRBJ2-3	NA	NA	TRBV7-9	CSSSFGGTDTQYF	TGTTCCAGCAGCTTCGGGGGCACAGATACGCAGTATTTT
TRBJ1-1	NA	NA	TRBV11-3	CASSSSPPGTEAFF	TGTGCCAGCAGCTCCTCCCCGCCGGGCACTGAAGCTTTCTTT
TRBJ1-3	NA	NA	TRBV11-2	CASSLGHILSGYGNTIYF	TGTGCCAGCAGCCTGGGACACATCCTCTCTGGATATGGAAACACCATATATTTT
TRBJ2-2	NA	TRBD1	TRBV11-3	CASSVRQGRRTGELFF	TGTGCCAGCAGCGTAAGACAGGGTCGTCGCACCGGGGAGCTGTTTTTT
TRBJ2-7	NA	NA	TRBV5-1	CASSLDGTSPYYEQYF	TGCGCCAGCAGCCTTGACGGGACATCCCCTTACTACGAGCAGTACTTC
TRBJ2-7	NA	NA	TRBV4-1	CASSHERQAESYEQYF	TGCGCCAGCAGCCATGAAAGACAGGCCGAGTCCTACGAGCAGTACTTC
TRBJ1-1	NA	TRBD1	TRBV6-5	CASGTGGKVTEAFF	TGTGCCAGCGGGACAGGGGGCAAGGTGACTGAAGCTTTCTTT
TRBJ2-3	NA	TRBD2	TRBV4-1	CASSLTLAESTDTQYF	TGCGCCAGCAGCCTTACGCTAGCGGAGAGCACAGATACGCAGTATTTT
TRBJ1-1	NA	NA	TRBV7-9	CASSFSREAFF	TGTGCCAGCAGCTTTTCTAGGGAAGCTTTCTTT
TRBJ2-7	NA	NA	TRBV29-1	CSVVKGAGQSYEQYF	TGCAGCGTTGTTAAGGGAGCAGGACAGAGCTACGAGCAGTACTTC